Following are 31 T cell receptor beta chains from one sample sequenced in a study of shared clonotypes between healthy human individuals. This table comes from immunoSEQ multiplex PCR, and its TCRdb copy is limited to in-frame clones, with some not included. The sample carries 2.3 million or so clones, 85% to 95% recorded once. The sequencing sample was made of naive CD4+ T cells from PBMCs. Subset noted: CD45RA+ positively selected. The receptors come from a man younger than 30 in good health. Some clones in this sample may be carry-over from other donors' samples.

This clone was seen a single time. This chain connects TRBV7-8 to TRBJ2-5; 10 bases are a match to TRBD1. Germline assignment: CDR1 SGHVS and CDR2 FQNEAQ. This CDR3 region has 16 residues. Unmatched junction bases numbered 7, after V lost 5 bases and J lost 1 base. In DNA form, the CDR3 reads TGTGCCAGCAGCGCCACGGGACAGGGGATCCAAGAGACCCAGTACTTC. Protein: CASSATGQGIQETQYF. Complete variable domain (other parts from reference TRBV7-8 and TRBJ2-5): GAGVSQSPRYKVAKRGQDVALRCDPISGHVSLFWYQQALGQGPEFLTYFQNEAQLDKSGLPSDRFFAERPEGSVSTLKIQRTQQEDSAVYLCASSATGQGIQETQYFGPGTRLLVL.

The chain recombines TRBV19 with TRBJ2-7; 7 nucleotides align to TRBD2. The CDR3 is 14 amino acids. Trimming took 10 bases from V and 2 from J; bases not matched to a gene: 11. Germline V gene sequence: CDR1 LNHDA, CDR2 SQIVND (reference sequence). The CDR3 bases are TGTGCCACGTCCTTTGGCGGGAGCCCCTACGAGCAGTACTTC. It encodes CATSFGGSPYEQYF.

The rearrangement uses TRBV15 and TRBJ1-2; the D gene is possibly TRBD1 (6 bases). The CDR3 runs 15 residues. The V gene's germline CDR1 is LNHNV and CDR2 YYDKDF (reference sequence). V was pared by 5 bases and J by 3 bases, with 16 bases between. The CDR3 reads CATSSYRVLDYGYTF. The CDR3 DNA reads TGTGCCACCAGCTCTTACAGGGTCCTGGACTATGGCTACACCTTC. Full variable domain (missing parts from reference TRBV15 and TRBJ1-2): DAMVIQNPRYQVTQFGKPVTLSCSQTLNHNVMYWYQQKSSQAPKLLFHYYDKDFNNEADTPDNFQSRRPNTSFCFLDIRSPGLGDTAMYLCATSSYRVLDYGYTFGSGTRLTVV.

The CDR3 DNA sequence: TGTGCCAGAGCGCCGAGGACGTCGAGCTCCTACGAGCAGTACTTC. Protein: CARAPRTSSSYEQYF. The rearrangement uses TRBV27 and TRBJ2-7; no clear D. The CDR3 has 15 amino acids. Germline V gene lookup returns CDR1 MNHEY and CDR2 SMNVEV (reference sequence). The V end lost 9 bases, the J end lost 0 bases, and 18 bases lay between the germline ends.

This chain uses TRBV13 with TRBJ1-3; D unclear. V gave up 0 bases and J gave up 2 bases, with 17 bases separating them. The CDR3 consists of 18 residues. The V gene's germline CDR1 is PRHDT and CDR2 FYEKMQ (reference sequence). The chain's CDR3 is CASSLGSIGVGAGNTIYF. For the CDR3, the DNA is TGTGCCAGCAGCTTAGGCTCGATCGGGGTTGGGGCTGGAAACACCATATATTTT.

The gene calls are TRBV5-4 and TRBJ2-5, with 10 nucleotides matching TRBD1. The CDR3 loop spans 15 amino acids. Germline CDR1 SGHNT, CDR2 YYREEE (reference sequence). Trimming removed 4 bases from V and 7 bases from J; junction bases left unmatched: 10. The CDR3 protein is CASSPDNGQGGTQYF. CDR3 DNA sequence: TGTGCCAGCAGCCCGGACAACGGACAGGGGGGGACCCAGTACTTC.

Worth noting for this clone: This specimen includes other DNA sequences encoding the same CDR3. The V gene is TRBV9, the J gene TRBJ1-1; D may be TRBD1 (6 bases). This CDR3 comprises 14 residues. V was shortened by 3 bases and J by 0 bases, with 9 bases between the two germline ends. Germline-derived CDR1 and CDR2 are SGDLS and YYNGEE. The CDR3 nucleotides read TGTGCCAGCAGCGAGACAGGACTGAACACTGAAGCTTTCTTT. Protein sequence: CASSETGLNTEAFF.

In regard to this clone: Other DNA sequences from this sample encode an identical CDR3 as well. The chain links TRBV7-8 to TRBJ2-3, with 10 positions matching TRBD2. This CDR3 comprises 16 residues. The J segment lost 1 base and the V segment lost 1 base, leaving 2 bases of the junction unmatched. Germline V gene lookup returns CDR1 SGHVS and CDR2 FQNEAQ. In DNA form, the CDR3 reads TGTGCCAGCAGCTTAGTGCTAGCGGGAGGCACAGATACGCAGTATTTT. Its protein product is CASSLVLAGGTDTQYF. Full variable domain (rest looked up from reference TRBV7-8 and TRBJ2-3): GAGVSQSPRYKVAKRGQDVALRCDPISGHVSLFWYQQALGQGPEFLTYFQNEAQLDKSGLPSDRFFAERPEGSVSTLKIQRTQQEDSAVYLCASSLVLAGGTDTQYFGPGTRLTVL.

The chain combines TRBV5-8 with TRBJ1-5; the D is unclear. Germline lookup yields CDR1 SGHTS and CDR2 YDEGEE. V lost 0 bases, J lost 0 bases, and 10 bases lay in between. CDR3 length: 16 residues. CDR3 in DNA: TGTGCCAGCAGCTTGGATACAGCCTATAGCAATCAGCCCCAGCATTTT. This translates into CASSLDTAYSNQPQHF. Full variable domain (remainder filled in from reference TRBV5-8 and TRBJ1-5): EAGVTQSPTHLIKTRGQQATLRCSPISGHTSVYWYQQALGLGLQFLLWYDEGEERNRGNFPPRFSGRQFPNYSSELNVNALELEDSALYLCASSLDTAYSNQPQHFGDGTRLSIL.

The rearrangement joins TRBV10-3 to TRBJ2-7; tentatively, D is TRBD2 (7 bases). Deletions cut 6 bases from V and 6 bases from J, with 15 bases between. The CDR3 covers 13 residues. CDR1 ENHRY and CDR2 SYGVKD come from the germline V gene. CDR3 sequence: CAIREGGISEQYF. The CDR3 DNA reads as TGTGCCATCAGGGAGGGGGGGATTAGCGAGCAGTACTTC.

For this clone: In the same sample, other DNA sequences code for this CDR3. The V and J genes are TRBV19 and TRBJ2-7; 10 bases align to TRBD2. This CDR3 contains 15 residues. From germline, CDR1 is LNHDA and CDR2 SQIVND (reference sequence). V trimming: 3 bases; J trimming: 0 bases; junction bases outside the gene matches: 2. CDR3 sequence: CASSIASGSSYEQYF. For the CDR3, the DNA is TGTGCCAGTAGTATCGCTAGCGGGAGCTCCTACGAGCAGTACTTC.

This chain uses TRBV6-1 with TRBJ2-7; D tentatively reads TRBD1 or TRBD2 (5 bases each). CDR1 MNHNS and CDR2 SASEGT come from the germline V gene. The CDR3 runs 15 residues. V lost 0 bases and J 2 bases, leaving 11 bases between the germline ends. The CDR3 DNA is TGTGCCAGCAGTGAAGCGGGGGTCGTGACCTACGAGCAGTACTTC. Translation gives CASSEAGVVTYEQYF.

This clone was seen once. The chain uses TRBV7-8 and TRBJ1-2, with a possible D match to TRBD1 (5 bases). V lost 5 bases and J lost 6, with 28 bases in between. Germline CDR1 is SGHVS and CDR2 is FQNEAQ. The CDR3 is made up of 18 amino acids. Here the CDR3 DNA reads TGTGCCAGCAGCATCAGACCTGTTACGGACGCGGACACAAATGGCTACACCTTC. This sequence encodes CASSIRPVTDADTNGYTF.

The V gene is TRBV19, the J gene TRBJ2-3; 7 bases fit TRBD2. The CDR3 is made up of 15 amino acids. Germline V CDR1 and CDR2: LNHDA, SQIVND (reference sequence). With 4 bases clipped from V and 3 bases from J, the junction kept 7 bases outside the gene matches. In DNA form, the CDR3 reads TGTGCCAGTAGTACTAGCGGCGCCAAAACAGATACGCAGTATTTT. It specifies CASSTSGAKTDTQYF. Full variable domain (remainder filled in from reference TRBV19 and TRBJ2-3): DGGITQSPKYLFRKEGQNVTLSCEQNLNHDAMYWYRQDPGQGLRLIYYSQIVNDFQKGDIAEGYSVSREKKESFPLTVTSAQKNPTAFYLCASSTSGAKTDTQYFGPGTRLTVL.

For this clone: A junction boundary mismatches the germline segment, possibly from a read error. V usage is TRBV6-6 and J usage is TRBJ1-1; 7 bases align to TRBD1. Germline V gives CDR1 MNHNY, CDR2 SVGAGI (reference sequence). There are 11 residues in the CDR3. The CDR3 sequence is CASSTTGKALF. CDR3 DNA: TGTGCCAGCAGTACGACAGGGAAAGCGCTATTT.

The chain links TRBV18 to TRBJ1-1; D is unresolved. V was shortened by 4 bases and J by 5 bases, with 23 bases between the two germline ends. The CDR3 is made up of 17 amino acids. The germline gives CDR1 KGHSH, CDR2 LQKENI. In nucleotides, the CDR3 is TGTGCCAGCTCACACGGACGACGGACGGGAACAGAAACTGAAGCTTTCTTT. Translating it yields CASSHGRRTGTETEAFF.

This chain joins TRBV5-1 and TRBJ1-3, with 11 bases lining up with TRBD1. The V gene end was trimmed by 2 bases and the J gene end by 1 base; junction bases not matched to a gene: 5. Germline V gene lookup returns CDR1 SGHRS and CDR2 YFSETQ. The CDR3 runs 17 residues. The CDR3 here is CASSLGTGGTSGNTIYF. For the CDR3, the DNA is TGCGCCAGCAGCTTAGGGACAGGGGGAACATCTGGAAACACCATATATTTT.

This rearrangement joins TRBV7-2 to TRBJ1-1; D gene unclear. This CDR3 region has 13 residues. Germline lookup yields CDR1 SGHTA and CDR2 FQGNSA. Trimming stripped 0 bases from V and 6 bases from J, with 8 bases between. CDR3 DNA sequence: TGTGCCAGCAGCTTAGCTTTCGGCTCTGAAGCTTTCTTT. Its translation: CASSLAFGSEAFF. The full variable domain, in which reference TRBV7-2 and TRBJ1-1 provide the parts outside the CDR3, is GAGVSQSPSNKVTEKGKDVELRCDPISGHTALYWYRQSLGQGLEFLIYFQGNSAPDKSGLPSDRFSAERTGGSVSTLTIQRTQQEDSAVYLCASSLAFGSEAFFGQGTRLTVV.

The rearrangement joins TRBV5-1 to TRBJ2-1; 8 nucleotides match TRBD1. The length of the CDR3 is 16 residues. Germline V CDR1 and CDR2: SGHRS, YFSETQ. Germline trimming cut 5 bases from V and 6 bases from J; bases unmatched to any gene: 13. In nucleotides, the CDR3 is TGCGCCAGCAGTCGTATCGGGACAGGTTTGGGCAATGAGCAGTTCTTC. Translation: CASSRIGTGLGNEQFF.

The rearrangement links TRBV19 to TRBJ2-1; TRBD2 aligns across 7 bases. There are 16 residues in the CDR3. With 3 bases clipped from V and 0 bases from J, the junction kept 5 bases outside the gene matches. Germline V gives CDR1 LNHDA, CDR2 SQIVND (reference sequence). The CDR3 here is CASSMDLAASYNEQFF. DNA for the CDR3: TGTGCCAGTAGTATGGACCTAGCGGCCTCCTACAATGAGCAGTTCTTC. Full variable domain (missing parts from reference TRBV19 and TRBJ2-1): DGGITQSPKYLFRKEGQNVTLSCEQNLNHDAMYWYRQDPGQGLRLIYYSQIVNDFQKGDIAEGYSVSREKKESFPLTVTSAQKNPTAFYLCASSMDLAASYNEQFFGPGTRLTVL.

This chain uses TRBV7-8 with TRBJ1-1; D uncertain. From germline, CDR1 is SGHVS and CDR2 FQNEAQ. This CDR3 is built from 16 residues. Trimming pared 5 bases from V and 0 bases from J, leaving 16 bases between. Written as DNA, the CDR3 is TGTGCCAGCAGCCCTAGCGCGGATCCCATGAACACTGAAGCTTTCTTT. Translated, it gives CASSPSADPMNTEAFF.

V is TRBV4-2 and J is TRBJ2-2; tentatively, D is TRBD1 (6 bases). This CDR3 spans 18 amino acids. Per the germline V gene, CDR1 is LGHNA and CDR2 is YNFKEQ. Deletions cut 0 bases from V and 2 bases from J, with 16 bases between. This CDR3 reads CASSQDDTGTPNTGELFF. Here the CDR3 DNA reads TGTGCCAGCAGCCAAGATGACACGGGGACACCAAACACCGGGGAGCTGTTTTTT.

The chain is built from TRBV30 and TRBJ1-1; D unresolved. The germline V gene has CDR1 GTSNPN and CDR2 SVGIG (reference sequence). CDR3 size: 13 residues. Trimming took 5 bases from V and 0 from J, leaving 10 bases between them. The CDR3 sequence is CAWLEGMNTEAFF. The CDR3 DNA is TGTGCCTGGTTGGAGGGCATGAACACTGAAGCTTTCTTT.

The chain has TRBV9 and TRBJ2-5; D is possibly TRBD1 or TRBD2 (5 bases each). This CDR3 region has 19 residues. Looked up from germline, CDR1 is SGDLS and CDR2 is YYNGEE. The germline V and J ends were trimmed by 0 bases and 7 bases, with 28 bases remaining between them. In nucleotides, the CDR3 is TGTGCCAGCAGCGTAGGGAAGGGGAGACTACAAAACCCAGATTGGACCCAGTACTTC. It encodes CASSVGKGRLQNPDWTQYF. The entire variable domain, with the rest obtained from reference TRBV9 and TRBJ2-5, is as follows: DSGVTQTPKHLITATGQRVTLRCSPRSGDLSVYWYQQSLDQGLQFLIQYYNGEERAKGNILERFSAQQFPDLHSELNLSSLELGDSALYFCASSVGKGRLQNPDWTQYFGPGTRLLVL.

The table lists this clone with a count of one. The CDR3 spells CASSLRVLSGSSYNEQFF. CDR3 DNA: TGTGCCAGCAGTTTACGTGTGTTGAGCGGGAGCTCCTACAATGAGCAGTTCTTC. V is TRBV27 and J is TRBJ2-1; 8 positions agree with TRBD2. Germline lookup yields CDR1 MNHEY and CDR2 SMNVEV (reference sequence). CDR3 size: 18 residues. The V and J ends lost 2 bases and 0 bases, in that order; junction bases with no gene match: 9.

CDR3 sequence reads: CASSLLVGSYNEQFF. The CDR3 region has the DNA TGTGCCAGCAGCTTACTAGTAGGTTCCTACAATGAGCAGTTCTTC. V gene TRBV7-7 combines with J gene TRBJ2-1; D unresolved. The germline CDR1 and CDR2 sequences are SSHAT and FNYEAQ (reference sequence). Deletions cut 2 bases from V and 1 base from J, with 9 bases between. This CDR3 spans 15 amino acids.

The chain employs TRBV5-1 and TRBJ2-1, with D perhaps TRBD2 (5 bases). Germline V gene sequence: CDR1 SGHRS, CDR2 YFSETQ. V gave up 0 bases and J gave up 0 bases, with 10 bases separating them. The CDR3 runs 16 residues. The CDR3 DNA sequence: TGCGCCAGCAGCTTGGATACCACTAGCTCCTACAATGAGCAGTTCTTC. It translates to CASSLDTTSSYNEQFF.

The chain employs TRBV2 and TRBJ2-2; TRBD2 matches at 7 bases. V lost 7 bases and J lost 6; bases outside the gene matches: 5. Germline V CDR1 and CDR2: SNHLY, FYNNEI. This CDR3 is built from 13 residues. DNA for the CDR3: TGTGCCAGCAACGGGGGAGGGGCCGGGGAGCTGTTTTTT. Its translation: CASNGGGAGELFF.

The rearrangement joins TRBV5-6 to TRBJ2-7; D is ambiguous. Trimming took off 4 bases at V and 3 bases at J, with 11 bases between the two ends. This CDR3 has 13 amino acids. Germline CDR1 SGHDT, CDR2 YYEEEE. CDR3 sequence: CASSDGSLYEQYF. CDR3 sequence (DNA): TGTGCCAGCAGCGACGGCAGTCTCTACGAGCAGTACTTC.

This clone was counted once. V usage is TRBV2 and J usage is TRBJ2-1, with 8 positions matching TRBD1. The CDR3 totals 15 residues. The germline V gene has CDR1 SNHLY and CDR2 FYNNEI. The V segment lost 4 bases and the J segment 2 bases; nucleotides outside the gene matches: 4. The CDR3 DNA sequence: TGTGCCAGCAGTGTCCAGGGACAGGCCTACAATGAGCAGTTCTTC. This sequence encodes CASSVQGQAYNEQFF.

The V and J genes are TRBV2 and TRBJ2-1; TRBD1 aligns across 8 bases. The CDR3 has 15 amino acids. V lost 7 bases, J lost 5 bases, and 10 bases stayed unmatched. CDR1 and CDR2 from the germline V gene are SNHLY and FYNNEI. The CDR3 DNA reads as TGTGCCAGCATTATCATACAGGGGGACAACAATGAGCAGTTCTTC. Amino acid sequence: CASIIIQGDNNEQFF.